This T cell receptor beta chain was profiled in a study of shared clonotypes between healthy human individuals. Study outcomes and limitations: A handful of donors shared about 4.8% of their naive CD4 clonotypes. Shared clonotypes across all four donors exceeded non-shared ones in generation probability.

This was a deep-level run. Assay: immunoSEQ multiplex PCR; the TCRdb copy retains only in-frame clones and omits some. The sample yields 180,000 or so clones, approximately 92% seen once. Comments on this clone: What it binds is not known.

Material for sequencing was naive CD4+ T cells sorted from blood. The subset: CD45RA+ positively selected. The clonotype originates from a woman aged 25 to 39 in good health.

DNA of the CDR3: TGTGCCAGCAGCTTAGATATGGACAGGGTGAACACTGAAGCTTTCTTT. It yields the protein CASSLDMDRVNTEAFF. J is TRBJ1-1 and V is TRBV11-3; 8 nucleotides align to TRBD1. Germline V CDR1 and CDR2: SGHNT, YENEEA. The CDR3 runs 16 residues. V shed 0 bases and J 0 bases; nucleotides not matched to a gene: 3.